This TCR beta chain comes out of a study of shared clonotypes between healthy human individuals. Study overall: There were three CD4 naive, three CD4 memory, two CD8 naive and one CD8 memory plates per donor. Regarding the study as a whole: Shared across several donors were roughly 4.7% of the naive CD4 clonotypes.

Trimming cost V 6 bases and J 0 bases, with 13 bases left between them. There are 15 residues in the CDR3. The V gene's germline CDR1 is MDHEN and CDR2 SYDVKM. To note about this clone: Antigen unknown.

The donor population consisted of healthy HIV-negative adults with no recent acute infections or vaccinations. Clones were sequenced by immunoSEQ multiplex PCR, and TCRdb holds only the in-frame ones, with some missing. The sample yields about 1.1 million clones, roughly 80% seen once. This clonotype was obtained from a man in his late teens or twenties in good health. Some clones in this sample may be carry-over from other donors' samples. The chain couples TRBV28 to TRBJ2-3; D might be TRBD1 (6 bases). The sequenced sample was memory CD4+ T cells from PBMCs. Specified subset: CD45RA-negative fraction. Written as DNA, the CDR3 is TGTGCCAGCAGCCCCGGGGACATTAGCACAGATACGCAGTATTTT. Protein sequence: CASSPGDISTDTQYF.